Below, one T cell receptor beta chain is given with its context. Antigen: not known. The data were taken from a study of cytomegalovirus exposure and HLA in healthy donors. Overall study findings and caveats: A reported reduction in N-insertions relative to the 666-donor mean was seen in an Asian-associated ancestry cluster in a later analysis. Earlier analysis found most TCR beta V segments productive about 90% or about 30% of the time.

Trimming removed 4 bases at V and 7 bases at J, with 17 bases between. There are 14 residues in the CDR3. Per germline, CDR1 SGHRS and CDR2 YFSETQ. 13 Jbeta primers and 60 Vbeta primers were used for the PCR. The assay was immunoSEQ multiplex PCR, and TCRdb's table has in-frame clones only and misses some. The table shows hundreds of thousands of clones, with 60% to 80% occurring only once. The clonotype was recovered from a male donor in good health and CMV-seronegative. The chain carries TRBV5-1 and TRBJ1-2; TRBD1 might be the D (6 bases). Sequencing input: PBMCs. The CDR3 region has the DNA TGCGCCAGCAGCCCTAAGGACAGACTAATTGGCTACACCTTC. Encoded protein: CASSPKDRLIGYTF. Complete variable domain (other parts from reference TRBV5-1 and TRBJ1-2): KAGVTQTPRYLIKTRGQQVTLSCSPISGHRSVSWYQQTPGQGLQFLFEYFSETQRNKGNFPGRFSGRQFSNSRSEMNVSTLELGDSALYLCASSPKDRLIGYTFGSGTRLTVV.